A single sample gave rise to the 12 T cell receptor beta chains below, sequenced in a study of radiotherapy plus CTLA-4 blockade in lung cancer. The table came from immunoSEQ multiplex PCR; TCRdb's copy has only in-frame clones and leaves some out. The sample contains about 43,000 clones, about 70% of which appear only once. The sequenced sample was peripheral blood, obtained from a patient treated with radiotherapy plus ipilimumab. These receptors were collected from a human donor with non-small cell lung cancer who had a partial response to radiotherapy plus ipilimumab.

The CDR3 protein is CASSPYSNQPQHF. The CDR3 DNA is TGTGCCAGCAGTCCCTATAGCAATCAGCCCCAGCATTTT. The J gene is TRBJ1-5, the V gene TRBV6-1; no definite D call. The CDR3 runs 13 residues. Germline CDR1 MNHNS, CDR2 SASEGT. Trimming took off 5 bases at V and 0 bases at J, with 5 bases between the two ends.

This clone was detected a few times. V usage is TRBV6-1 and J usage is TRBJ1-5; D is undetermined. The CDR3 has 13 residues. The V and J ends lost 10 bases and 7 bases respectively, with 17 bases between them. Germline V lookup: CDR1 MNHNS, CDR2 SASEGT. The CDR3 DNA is TGTGCCACCCACTCGATGGAGGGCCAGCCCCAGCATTTT. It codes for CATHSMEGQPQHF.

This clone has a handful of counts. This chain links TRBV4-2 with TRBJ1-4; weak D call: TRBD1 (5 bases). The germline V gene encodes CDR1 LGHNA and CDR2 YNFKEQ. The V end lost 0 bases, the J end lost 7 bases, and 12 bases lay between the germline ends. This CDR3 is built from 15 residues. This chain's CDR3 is CASSQEVGGGEKLFF. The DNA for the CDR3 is TGTGCCAGCAGCCAAGAGGTCGGGGGAGGTGAAAAACTGTTTTTT.

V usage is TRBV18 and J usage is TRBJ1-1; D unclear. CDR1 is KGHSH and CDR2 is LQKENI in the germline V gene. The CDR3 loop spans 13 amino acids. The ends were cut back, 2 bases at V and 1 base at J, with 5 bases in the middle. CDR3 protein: CASSPMANTEAFF. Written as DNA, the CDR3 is TGTGCCAGCTCACCAATGGCGAACACTGAAGCTTTCTTT.

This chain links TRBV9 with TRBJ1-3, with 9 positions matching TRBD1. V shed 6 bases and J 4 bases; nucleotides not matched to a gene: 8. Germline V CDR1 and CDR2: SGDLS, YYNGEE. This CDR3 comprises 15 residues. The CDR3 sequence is CASTKQGATGNTIYF. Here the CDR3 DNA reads TGTGCCAGCACCAAACAGGGGGCGACGGGAAACACCATATATTTT.

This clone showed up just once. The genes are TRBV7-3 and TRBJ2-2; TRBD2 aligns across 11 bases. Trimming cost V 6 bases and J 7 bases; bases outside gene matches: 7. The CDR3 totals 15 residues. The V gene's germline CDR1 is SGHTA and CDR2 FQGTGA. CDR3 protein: CASSRLAGRDGELFF. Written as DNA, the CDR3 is TGTGCCAGCAGTCGACTAGCGGGAAGGGACGGGGAGCTGTTTTTT. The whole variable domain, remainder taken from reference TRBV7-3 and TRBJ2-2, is GAGVSQTPSNKVTEKGKYVELRCDPISGHTALYWYRQSLGQGPEFLIYFQGTGAADDSGLPNDRFFAVRPEGSVSTLKIQRTERGDSAVYLCASSRLAGRDGELFFGEGSRLTVL.

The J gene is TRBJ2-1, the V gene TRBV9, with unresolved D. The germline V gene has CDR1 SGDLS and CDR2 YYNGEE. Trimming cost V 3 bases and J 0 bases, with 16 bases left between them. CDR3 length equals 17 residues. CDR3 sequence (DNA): TGTGCCAGCAGCGCCAGCCGTGCGGCCAGCTCCTACAATGAGCAGTTCTTC. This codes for CASSASRAASSYNEQFF.

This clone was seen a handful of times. Written as DNA, the CDR3 is TGTGCCAGCAGCTTAGCGCGGGACTATGGCTACACCTTC. Translated, it gives CASSLARDYGYTF. The chain combines TRBV7-8 with TRBJ1-2, with D uncertain. This CDR3 is 13 amino acids long. The germline V and J ends were trimmed by 0 bases and 3 bases, with 5 bases remaining between them. Germline V lookup: CDR1 SGHVS, CDR2 FQNEAQ.

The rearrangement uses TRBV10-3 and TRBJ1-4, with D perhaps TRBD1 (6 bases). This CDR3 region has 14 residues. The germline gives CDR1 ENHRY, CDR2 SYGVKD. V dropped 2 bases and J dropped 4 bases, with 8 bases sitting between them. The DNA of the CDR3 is TGTGCCATCAGTGAGAGGGGGGGTAATGAAAAACTGTTTTTT. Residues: CAISERGGNEKLFF.

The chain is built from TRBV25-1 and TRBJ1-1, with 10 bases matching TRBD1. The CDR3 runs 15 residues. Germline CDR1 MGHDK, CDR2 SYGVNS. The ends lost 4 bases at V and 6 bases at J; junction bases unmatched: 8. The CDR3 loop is CASSVGGQGWAEAFF. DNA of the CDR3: TGTGCCAGCAGTGTAGGGGGACAGGGGTGGGCTGAAGCTTTCTTT. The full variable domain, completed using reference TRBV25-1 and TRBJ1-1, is EADIYQTPRYLVIGTGKKITLECSQTMGHDKMYWYQQDPGMELHLIHYSYGVNSTEKGDLSSESTVSRIRTEHFPLTLESARPSHTSQYLCASSVGGQGWAEAFFGQGTRLTVV.

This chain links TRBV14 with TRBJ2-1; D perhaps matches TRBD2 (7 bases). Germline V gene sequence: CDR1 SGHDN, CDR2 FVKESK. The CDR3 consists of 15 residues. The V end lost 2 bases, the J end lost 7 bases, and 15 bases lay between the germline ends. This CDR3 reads CASSQSGGPGNEQFF. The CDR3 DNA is TGTGCCAGCAGCCAATCCGGGGGGCCGGGTAATGAGCAGTTCTTC.

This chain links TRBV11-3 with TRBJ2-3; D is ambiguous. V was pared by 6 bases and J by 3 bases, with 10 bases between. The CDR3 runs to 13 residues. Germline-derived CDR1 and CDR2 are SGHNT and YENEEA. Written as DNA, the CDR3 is TGTGCCAGCAGAGCGCACGGAACAGATACGCAGTATTTT. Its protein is CASRAHGTDTQYF.